Listed here are 13 T cell receptor beta chains from one sample, sequenced in a study of blood T cell repertoires in COVID-19. Sequencing used immunoSEQ multiplex PCR; TCRdb keeps in-frame clones, though not all of them. The table shows about 150,000 clones, with around four fifths occurring only once. What was sequenced was peripheral blood. The receptor set was obtained from a human donor in a cohort sampled during active COVID-19.

The chain carries TRBV24-1 and TRBJ2-3; maybe TRBD1 (6 bases). Germline loops: CDR1 KGHDR, CDR2 SFDVKD. The V end was cut by 3 bases, the J end by 6 bases, with 21 bases between. CDR3 length equals 17 residues. CDR3 DNA: TGTGCCACCAGTGATAGCCCACACACAGGGATGGGGGATACGCAGTATTTT. It is translated as CATSDSPHTGMGDTQYF.

The rearrangement joins TRBV15 to TRBJ2-5, with unresolved D. This CDR3 spans 13 amino acids. Trimming removed 6 bases from V and 1 base from J, with 9 bases in between. Germline V gene data show CDR1 as LNHNV and CDR2 as YYDKDF (reference sequence). For the CDR3, the DNA is TGTGCCACCAGTACCGGGTCCCAAGAGACCCAGTACTTC. This translates into CATSTGSQETQYF.

In its sample, this clone was seen once. This chain connects TRBV6-5 to TRBJ2-5; 12 bases fit TRBD2. The CDR3 is 16 amino acids. The J segment lost 1 base and the V segment lost 0 bases, leaving 0 bases of the junction unmatched. The V gene's germline CDR1 is MNHEY and CDR2 SVGAGI. The CDR3 loop is CASSYSLAGGQETQYF. The CDR3 nucleotides read TGTGCCAGCAGTTACTCACTAGCGGGAGGCCAAGAGACCCAGTACTTC.

The V gene is TRBV2, the J gene TRBJ2-5, with D perhaps TRBD1 (6 bases). Germline CDR1 is SNHLY and CDR2 is FYNNEI. This CDR3 has 14 amino acids. The ends were cut back, 5 bases at V and 2 bases at J, with 12 bases in the middle. CDR3 sequence: CASSPQGWQETQYF. The CDR3 region has the DNA TGTGCCAGCAGTCCCCAGGGGTGGCAAGAGACCCAGTACTTC.

The rearrangement links TRBV5-1 to TRBJ2-3; weak D call: TRBD1 (5 bases). CDR3 length equals 17 residues. V was shortened by 5 bases and J by 2 bases, with 21 bases between the two germline ends. Germline V gene lookup returns CDR1 SGHRS and CDR2 YFSETQ. The chain's CDR3 is CASSQGRGPLDTDTQYF. CDR3 bases: TGCGCCAGCAGTCAGGGCCGAGGTCCTTTGGACACAGATACGCAGTATTTT. The complete variable domain, with remaining parts taken from reference TRBV5-1 and TRBJ2-3, reads KAGVTQTPRYLIKTRGQQVTLSCSPISGHRSVSWYQQTPGQGLQFLFEYFSETQRNKGNFPGRFSGRQFSNSRSEMNVSTLELGDSALYLCASSQGRGPLDTDTQYFGPGTRLTVL.

This chain joins TRBV13 and TRBJ2-1, with a tentative D call TRBD1 (5 bases). Trimming pared 5 bases from V and 4 bases from J, leaving 12 bases between. The CDR3 loop spans 14 amino acids. Germline-derived CDR1 and CDR2 are PRHDT and FYEKMQ (reference sequence). The CDR3 region has the DNA TGTGCCAGCAGCAAAGGGGTGTCGTACAATGAGCAGTTCTTC. Its translation: CASSKGVSYNEQFF.

The chain employs TRBV3-1 (or the pseudogene TRBV3-2) and TRBJ2-7; the D gene is possibly TRBD1 (6 bases). CDR1 LGHDT and CDR2 YNNKEL come from the germline V gene (reference sequence). The CDR3 loop spans 16 amino acids. V was cut by 2 bases and J by 4 bases, with 18 bases left in between. The CDR3 coding sequence is TGTGCCAGCAGCCAAATATCGGGACACCTCTCGTACGAGCAGTACTTC. It specifies CASSQISGHLSYEQYF.

This rearrangement joins TRBV30 to TRBJ2-1; TRBD2 matches 9 bases. The V segment lost 5 bases and the J segment 3 bases; nucleotides outside the gene matches: 8. This CDR3 has 15 residues. Germline-derived CDR1 and CDR2 are GTSNPN and SVGIG (reference sequence). Here the CDR3 DNA reads TGTGCCTGGGTATTAGCGGGGGCCGACTACAATGAGCAGTTCTTC. Translated, it gives CAWVLAGADYNEQFF.

The rearrangement uses TRBV3-1 (or the pseudogene TRBV3-2) and TRBJ1-1; no definite D call. In germline, CDR1 is LGHDT, CDR2 YNNKEL (reference sequence). V lost 1 base, J lost 1 base, and 10 bases lay in between. This CDR3 region has 15 residues. The CDR3: CASSQGQTANTEAFF. The DNA for the CDR3 is TGTGCCAGCAGCCAAGGACAAACCGCGAACACTGAAGCTTTCTTT.

J is TRBJ2-2 and V is TRBV6-5, with D unclear. Germline V gene data show CDR1 as MNHEY and CDR2 as SVGAGI. The CDR3 consists of 12 residues. The V gene lost 5 bases and the J gene lost 2 bases, with 3 bases spanning the gap. The CDR3 reads CASSTNTGELFF. The CDR3 DNA reads TGTGCCAGCAGTACAAACACCGGGGAGCTGTTTTTT.

The chain combines TRBV6-6 with TRBJ2-7, with D possibly matching TRBD2 (6 bases). The CDR3 is made up of 13 amino acids. V lost 4 bases and J 5 bases, leaving 12 bases between the germline ends. CDR1 and CDR2 from the germline V gene are MNHNY and SVGAGI (reference sequence). CDR3 region: CASSFRREHEQYF. DNA of the CDR3: TGTGCCAGCAGTTTCCGCCGGGAGCACGAGCAGTACTTC.

In DNA form, the CDR3 reads TGTGCCAGCAGCGTATCGAATCAGGGGGCGCCCACTGGAAACACCATATATTTT. It translates to CASSVSNQGAPTGNTIYF. This chain joins TRBV9 and TRBJ1-3; 8 nucleotides line up with TRBD1. The CDR3 extends over 18 amino acids. Germline CDR1 is SGDLS and CDR2 is YYNGEE. The V gene end was trimmed by 1 base and the J gene end by 2 bases; junction bases not matched to a gene: 11. Full variable domain (outside the CDR3, taken from reference TRBV9 and TRBJ1-3): DSGVTQTPKHLITATGQRVTLRCSPRSGDLSVYWYQQSLDQGLQFLIQYYNGEERAKGNILERFSAQQFPDLHSELNLSSLELGDSALYFCASSVSNQGAPTGNTIYFGEGSWLTVV.

The chain couples TRBV6-6 to TRBJ2-1; 8 nucleotides agree with TRBD2. V dropped 4 bases and J dropped 0; count of bases not matched to a gene: 2. The CDR3 sequence is 15 residues long. The V gene's germline CDR1 is MNHNY and CDR2 SVGAGI (reference sequence). This CDR3 reads CASSLSGSSYNEQFF. The CDR3 DNA is TGTGCCAGCAGTTTAAGCGGGAGCTCCTACAATGAGCAGTTCTTC.